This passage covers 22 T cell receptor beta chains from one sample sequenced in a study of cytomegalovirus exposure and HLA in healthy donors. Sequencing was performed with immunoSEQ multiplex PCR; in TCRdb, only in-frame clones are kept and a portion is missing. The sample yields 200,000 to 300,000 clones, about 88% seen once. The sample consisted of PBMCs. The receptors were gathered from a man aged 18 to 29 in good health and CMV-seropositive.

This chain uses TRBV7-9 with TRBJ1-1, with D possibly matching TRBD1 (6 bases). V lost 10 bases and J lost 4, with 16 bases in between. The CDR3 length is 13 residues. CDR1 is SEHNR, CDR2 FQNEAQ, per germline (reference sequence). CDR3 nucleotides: TGTGCCATCAAGCAGGGGCCGGGCACTGAAGCTTTCTTT. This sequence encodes CAIKQGPGTEAFF.

The CDR3 loop reads CASSFGTSVWDTQYF. The CDR3 DNA reads TGTGCCAGTAGTTTCGGGACTAGCGTCTGGGATACGCAGTATTTT. The V call is TRBV19, the J call TRBJ2-3, with 10 bases that match TRBD2. V shed 5 bases, J shed 6 bases, and the junction held 8 bases outside the gene matches. This CDR3 contains 15 residues. CDR1 and CDR2 (germline): LNHDA, SQIVND (reference sequence).

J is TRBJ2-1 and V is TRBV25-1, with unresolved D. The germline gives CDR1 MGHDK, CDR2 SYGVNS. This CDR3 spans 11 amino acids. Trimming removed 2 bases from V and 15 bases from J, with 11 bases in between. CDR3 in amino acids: CASSEGVRPFF. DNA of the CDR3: TGTGCCAGCAGTGAAGGTGTCAGACCGTTCTTC.

Here the CDR3 reads CASKGQVVRNEQFF. The CDR3 region has the DNA TGTGCCAGTAAAGGCCAGGTCGTCAGGAATGAGCAGTTCTTC. This sequence joins TRBV5-6 and TRBJ2-1; D is undetermined. In germline, CDR1 is SGHDT, CDR2 YYEEEE. V was pared by 8 bases and J by 7 bases, with 19 bases between. This CDR3 is built from 14 residues.

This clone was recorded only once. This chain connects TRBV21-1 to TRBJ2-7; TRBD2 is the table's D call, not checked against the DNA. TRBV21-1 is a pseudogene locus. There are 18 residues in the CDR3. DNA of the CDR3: TGTGCCAGCAGCAAAGTTTGGGCACGACTAGCGGGAGGCCACGAGCAGTACTTC. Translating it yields CASSKVWARLAGGHEQYF.

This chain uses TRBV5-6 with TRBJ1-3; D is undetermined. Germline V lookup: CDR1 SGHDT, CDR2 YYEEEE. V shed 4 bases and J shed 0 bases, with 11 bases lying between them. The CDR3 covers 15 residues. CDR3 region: CASSLGPTSGNTIYF. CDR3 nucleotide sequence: TGTGCCAGCAGCCTAGGACCGACCTCTGGAAACACCATATATTTT.

CDR3: CASSLGTAYGYTF. DNA for the CDR3: TGTGCCAGCAGCCTCGGGACAGCCTATGGCTACACCTTC. This rearrangement joins TRBV6-9 to TRBJ1-2; 7 bases map to TRBD1. The CDR3 loop spans 13 amino acids. J lost 4 bases, V lost 6 bases, and 5 bases had no gene match. Germline assignment: CDR1 MNHGY and CDR2 SVAAGI.

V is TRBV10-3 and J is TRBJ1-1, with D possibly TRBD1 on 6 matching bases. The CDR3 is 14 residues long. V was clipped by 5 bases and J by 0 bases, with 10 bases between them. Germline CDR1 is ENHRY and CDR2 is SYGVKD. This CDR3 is CAISQGLLNTEAFF. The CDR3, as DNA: TGTGCCATCAGTCAGGGGCTCCTGAACACTGAAGCTTTCTTT.

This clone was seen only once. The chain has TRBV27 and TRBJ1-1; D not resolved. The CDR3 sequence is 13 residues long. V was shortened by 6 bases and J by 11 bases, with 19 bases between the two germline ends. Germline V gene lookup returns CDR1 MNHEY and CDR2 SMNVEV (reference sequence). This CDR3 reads CASRRIGGSEAFF. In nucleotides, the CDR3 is TGTGCCAGCAGACGGATAGGAGGATCGGAGGCTTTCTTT.

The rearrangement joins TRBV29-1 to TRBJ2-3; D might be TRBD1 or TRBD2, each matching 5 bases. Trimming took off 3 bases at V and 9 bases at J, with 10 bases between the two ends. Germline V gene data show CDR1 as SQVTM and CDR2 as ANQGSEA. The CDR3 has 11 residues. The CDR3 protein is CSVDRWGTQYF. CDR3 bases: TGCAGCGTTGACAGGTGGGGGACGCAGTATTTT.

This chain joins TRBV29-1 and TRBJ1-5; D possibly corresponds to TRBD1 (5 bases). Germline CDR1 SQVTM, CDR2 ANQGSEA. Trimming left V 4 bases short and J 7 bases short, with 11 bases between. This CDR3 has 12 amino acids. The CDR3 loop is CSVGGRGQPQHF. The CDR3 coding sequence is TGCAGCGTTGGGGGGAGGGGCCAGCCCCAGCATTTT.

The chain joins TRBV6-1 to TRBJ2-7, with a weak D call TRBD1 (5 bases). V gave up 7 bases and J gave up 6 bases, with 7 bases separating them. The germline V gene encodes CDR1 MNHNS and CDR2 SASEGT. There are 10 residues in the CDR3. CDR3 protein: CASTQGEQYF. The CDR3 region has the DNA TGTGCCAGCACGCAGGGCGAGCAGTACTTC.

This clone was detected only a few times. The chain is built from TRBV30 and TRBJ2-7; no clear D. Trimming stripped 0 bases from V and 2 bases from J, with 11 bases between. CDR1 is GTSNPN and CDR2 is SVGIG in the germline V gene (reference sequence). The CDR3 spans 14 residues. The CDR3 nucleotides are TGTGCCTGGAGTGTATTCGCAAGAACCTACGAGCAGTACTTC. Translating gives CAWSVFARTYEQYF.

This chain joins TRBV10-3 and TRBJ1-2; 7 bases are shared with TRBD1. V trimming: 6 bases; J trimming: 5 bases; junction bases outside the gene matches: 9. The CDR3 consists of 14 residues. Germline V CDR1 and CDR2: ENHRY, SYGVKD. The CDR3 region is CAISVDREGYGYTF. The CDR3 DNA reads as TGTGCCATCAGCGTAGACAGGGAGGGGTATGGCTACACCTTC.

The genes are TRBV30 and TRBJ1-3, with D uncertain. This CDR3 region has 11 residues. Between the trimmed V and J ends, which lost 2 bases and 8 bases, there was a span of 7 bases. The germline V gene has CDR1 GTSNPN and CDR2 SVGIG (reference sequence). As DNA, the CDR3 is TGTGCCTGGAGTCGAACCTACACCATATATTTT. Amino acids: CAWSRTYTIYF.

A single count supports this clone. This CDR3 is CASQGQGVGEAFF. The CDR3 DNA sequence: TGCGCCAGCCAGGGACAGGGTGTCGGTGAAGCTTTCTTT. The V gene is TRBV10-2, the J gene TRBJ1-1; 9 nucleotides agree with TRBD1. V lost 8 bases and J lost 7; bases outside the gene matches: 8. The CDR3 consists of 13 residues. From germline, CDR1 is WSHSY and CDR2 SAAADI.

The CDR3 bases are TGTGCCAGCAGTTACCGCAAGTCCTACGAGCAGTACTTC. Translation gives CASSYRKSYEQYF. This chain joins TRBV6-5 and TRBJ2-7; D call uncertain. CDR1 MNHEY and CDR2 SVGAGI come from the germline V gene. V lost 2 bases and J lost 1, with 6 bases in between. CDR3 length: 13 residues.

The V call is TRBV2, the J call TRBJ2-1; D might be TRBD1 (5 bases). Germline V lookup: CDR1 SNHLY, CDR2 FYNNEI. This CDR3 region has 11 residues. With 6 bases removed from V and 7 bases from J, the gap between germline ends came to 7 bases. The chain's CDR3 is CASRGLNEQFF. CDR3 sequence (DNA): TGTGCCAGCAGGGGGCTAAATGAGCAGTTCTTC.

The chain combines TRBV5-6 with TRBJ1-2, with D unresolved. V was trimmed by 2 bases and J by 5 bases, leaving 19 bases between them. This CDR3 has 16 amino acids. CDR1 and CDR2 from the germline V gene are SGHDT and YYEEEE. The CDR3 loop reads CASSLWRGGSIYGYTF. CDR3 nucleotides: TGTGCCAGCAGCTTATGGCGGGGAGGGAGCATATATGGCTACACCTTC.

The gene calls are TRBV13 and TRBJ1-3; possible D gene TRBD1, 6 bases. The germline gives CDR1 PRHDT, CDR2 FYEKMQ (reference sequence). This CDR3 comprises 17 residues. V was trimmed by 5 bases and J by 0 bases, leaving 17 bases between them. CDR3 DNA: TGTGCCAGCAGCCGTTCCTCCCGGGGGCGCTCTGGAAACACCATATATTTT. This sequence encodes CASSRSSRGRSGNTIYF. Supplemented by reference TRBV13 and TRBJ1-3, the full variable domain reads AAGVIQSPRHLIKEKRETATLKCYPIPRHDTVYWYQQGPGQDPQFLISFYEKMQSDKGSIPDRFSAQQFSDYHSELNMSSLELGDSALYFCASSRSSRGRSGNTIYFGEGSWLTVV.

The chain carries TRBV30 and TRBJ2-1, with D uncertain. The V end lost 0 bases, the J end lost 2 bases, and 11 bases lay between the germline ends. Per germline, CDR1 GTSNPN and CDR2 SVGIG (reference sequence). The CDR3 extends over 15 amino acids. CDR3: CAWSVPEPAYNEQFF. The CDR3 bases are TGTGCCTGGAGTGTACCGGAACCCGCCTACAATGAGCAGTTCTTC.

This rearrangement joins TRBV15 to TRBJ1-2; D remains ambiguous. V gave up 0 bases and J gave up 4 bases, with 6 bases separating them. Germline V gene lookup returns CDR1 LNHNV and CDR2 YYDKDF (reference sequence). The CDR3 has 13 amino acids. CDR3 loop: CATSRDYSYGYTF. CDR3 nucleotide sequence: TGTGCCACCAGCAGAGATTATAGCTATGGCTACACCTTC.